This T cell receptor (beta chain) was retrieved from a study of CD8+CD57+ T cells in acquired aplastic anemia. Study-wide context: The DNA of sorted CD4+ and CD8+ cells averaged 3.2 ug.

Profiling of TCR beta VDJ combinations and CDR3 sequences used genomic DNA as template. A single record per CDR3 protein comes from TCRdb applying MiXCR to the reads. The profile shows about 190,000 distinct CDR3 sequences, around 65% of them singletons. Trimming cost V 3 bases and J 7 bases, with 12 bases left between them. Germline V gene data show CDR1 as MNHEY and CDR2 as SVGAGI. The CDR3 is 13 residues long. This clonotype has at least ten counts. This sequence originates from a human donor with severe aplastic anemia or a healthy control (not recorded which). The chain recombines TRBV6-5 with TRBJ1-1; D gene ambiguous. The sample comprised sorted CD4+, CD8+, or CD8+CD57+ T cells (not recorded which) from PBMCs. The CDR3, as DNA: TGTGCCAGCAGTTATGCGGCGGGTAGTGAAGCTTTCTTT. Its translation: CASSYAAGSEAFF.